This TCR beta chain was documented in a study of control samples from healthy donors and cancer patients. The ends lost 1 base at V and 7 bases at J; junction bases unmatched: 8. The CDR3 covers 15 residues. Germline V gives CDR1 SGHVS, CDR2 FNYEAQ. This clone showed up just a few times. Method: immunoSEQ multiplex PCR; TCRdb's copy keeps in-frame clones and lacks some. Among more than 95,000 clones listed, roughly 84% were seen once. The sequence was obtained from a man aged 40-49 years in good health. The sequencing sample was made of blood. V and J are TRBV7-6 and TRBJ2-7, with TRBD2 identical over 9 bases. This CDR3 is CASSLGGGGAGEQYF. The CDR3 DNA follows: TGTGCCAGCAGCTTAGGTGGCGGGGGGGCCGGTGAGCAGTACTTC.